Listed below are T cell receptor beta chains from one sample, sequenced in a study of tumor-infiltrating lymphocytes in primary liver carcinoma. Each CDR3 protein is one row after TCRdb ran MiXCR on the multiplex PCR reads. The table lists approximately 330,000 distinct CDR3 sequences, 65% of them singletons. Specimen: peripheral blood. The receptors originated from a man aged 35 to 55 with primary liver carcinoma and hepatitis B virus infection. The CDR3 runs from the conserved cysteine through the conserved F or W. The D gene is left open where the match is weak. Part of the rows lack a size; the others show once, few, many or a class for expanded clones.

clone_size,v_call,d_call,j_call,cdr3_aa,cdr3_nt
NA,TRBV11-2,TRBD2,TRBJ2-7,CASNRLAGSYEEYF,TGTGCCAGCAACCGACTAGCGGGGTCCTACGAGGAGTACTTC
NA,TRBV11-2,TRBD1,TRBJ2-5,CASSQPDRLNETQYF,TGTGCCAGCAGCCAACCGGACAGGTTGAACGAGACCCAGTACTTC
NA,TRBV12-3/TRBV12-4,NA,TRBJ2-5,CASRFSLEAQHF,TGCGCCAGCAGATTTAGCCTAGAGGCCCAGCACTTC
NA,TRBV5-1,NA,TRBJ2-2,CASRPNTGTGELFF,TGCGCCAGCAGGCCGAACACGGGGACCGGGGAGCTGTTTTTT
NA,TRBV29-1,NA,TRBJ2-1,CSVEVARGTYEQFF,TGCAGCGTTGAAGTGGCTAGGGGAACCTATGAGCAGTTCTTC
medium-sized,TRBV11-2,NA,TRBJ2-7,CASSPWGGFGEQYF,TGTGCCAGCAGCCCTTGGGGAGGATTCGGCGAGCAGTACTTC
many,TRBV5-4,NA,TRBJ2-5,CASSLVGGEETQYF,TGTGCCAGCAGCTTGGTCGGGGGAGAAGAGACCCAGTACTTC
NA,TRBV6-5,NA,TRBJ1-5,CASTSLVRQPQHF,TGTGCCAGCACTTCCCTCGTGCGTCAGCCCCAGCATTTT
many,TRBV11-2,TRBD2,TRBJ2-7,CASSRLAGGSHEQYF,TGTGCCAGCAGCCGACTAGCGGGAGGTTCGCACGAGCAGTACTTC
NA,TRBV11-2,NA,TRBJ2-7,CATSLAPGGEQYF,TGTGCCACAAGCTTAGCCCCTGGGGGCGAGCAGTACTTC
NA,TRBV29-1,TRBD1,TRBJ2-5,CSVERTGVVQGTQYF,TGCAGCGTTGAACGGACAGGGGTGGTACAAGGGACCCAGTACTTC
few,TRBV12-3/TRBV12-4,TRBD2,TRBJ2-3,CASSPGLAGDVTDTQYF,TGTGCCAGCAGTCCTGGACTAGCGGGGGACGTCACAGATACGCAGTATTTT
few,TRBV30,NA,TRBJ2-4,CAWSVAGAKNIQYF,TGTGCCTGGAGTGTAGCCGGAGCCAAAAACATTCAGTACTTC
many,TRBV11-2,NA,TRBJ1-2,CASSLGQEGYTF,TGTGCCAGCAGCCTCGGGCAAGAGGGCTACACCTTC
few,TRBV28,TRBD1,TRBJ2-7,CASSLDRVEQYF,TGTGCCAGCAGCCTCGACAGGGTCGAGCAGTACTTC
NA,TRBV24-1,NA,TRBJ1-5,CATSAPNQPQHF,TGTGCCACCAGTGCCCCTAATCAGCCCCAGCATTTT
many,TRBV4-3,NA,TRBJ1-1,CASSQDQVANTEAFF,TGCGCCAGCAGCCAAGATCAGGTGGCGAACACTGAAGCTTTCTTT
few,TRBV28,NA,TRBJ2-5,CASSIHGQQETQYF,TGTGCCAGCAGCATCCACGGACAGCAAGAGACCCAGTACTTC
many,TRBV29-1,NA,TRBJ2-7,CSVEDGRKGDEQYF,TGCAGCGTTGAAGATGGGCGCAAGGGCGACGAGCAGTACTTC
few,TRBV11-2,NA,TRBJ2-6,CASSKAGVISGANVLTF,TGTGCCAGCAGCAAGGCAGGGGTGATATCTGGGGCCAACGTCCTCACTTTC
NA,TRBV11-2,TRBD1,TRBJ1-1,CASSTSRGLVNTKAFF,TGTGCTAGCAGCACATCCAGGGGGTTGGTGAACACTAAAGCTTTCTTT
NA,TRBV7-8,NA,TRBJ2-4,CASSLEASRADYAQYF,TGTGCCAGCAGCTTAGAGGCTAGCAGGGCGGATTATGCTCAGTACTTC
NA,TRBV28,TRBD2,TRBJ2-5,CASSLPSGGREETQYF,TGTGCCAGCAGTTTACCTAGCGGGGGGCGGGAGGAGACCCAGTACTTC
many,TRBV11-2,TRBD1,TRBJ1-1,CASSLVGQGIGEAFF,TGTGCCAGCAGCTTAGTGGGACAGGGTATTGGTGAAGCTTTCTTT
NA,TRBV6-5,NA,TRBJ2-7,CAGSSNGVPYEQYF,TGTGCCGGCAGTTCGAATGGCGTTCCCTACGAGCAGTACTTC
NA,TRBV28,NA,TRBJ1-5,CASSLSGAGNQPQHF,TGTGCCAGCAGTTTATCCGGAGCTGGAAATCAGCCCCAGCATTTT
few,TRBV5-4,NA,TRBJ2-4,CASSTESGTKNIQYF,TGTGCCAGCAGCACGGAGTCCGGAACCAAAAACATTCAGTACTTC
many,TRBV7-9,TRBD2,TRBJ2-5,CASSLIRLAGGQVQETQYF,TGTGCCAGCAGCTTGATCCGGCTAGCGGGAGGACAGGTCCAAGAGACCCAGTACTTC
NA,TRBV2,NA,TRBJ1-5,CASNQDIDQPQHF,TGTGCCAGCAATCAGGATATCGATCAGCCCCAGCATTTT